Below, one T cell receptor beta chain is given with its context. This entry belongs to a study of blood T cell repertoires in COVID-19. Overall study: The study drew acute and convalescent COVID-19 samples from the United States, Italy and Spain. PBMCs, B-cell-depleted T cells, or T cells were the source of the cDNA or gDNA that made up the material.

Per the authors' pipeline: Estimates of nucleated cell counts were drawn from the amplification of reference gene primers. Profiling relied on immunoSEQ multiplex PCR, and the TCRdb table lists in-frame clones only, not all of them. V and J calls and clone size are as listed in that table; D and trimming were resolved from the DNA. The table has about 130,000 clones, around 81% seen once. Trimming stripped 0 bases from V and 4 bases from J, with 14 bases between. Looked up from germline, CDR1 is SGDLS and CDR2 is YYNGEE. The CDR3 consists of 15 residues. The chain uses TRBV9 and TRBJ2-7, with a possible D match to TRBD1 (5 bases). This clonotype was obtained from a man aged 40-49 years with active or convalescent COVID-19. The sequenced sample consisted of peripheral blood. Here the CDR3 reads CASSVEGGARYEQYF. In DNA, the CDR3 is TGTGCCAGCAGCGTAGAAGGTGGGGCGCGGTACGAGCAGTACTTC. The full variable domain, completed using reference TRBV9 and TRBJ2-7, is DSGVTQTPKHLITATGQRVTLRCSPRSGDLSVYWYQQSLDQGLQFLIQYYNGEERAKGNILERFSAQQFPDLHSELNLSSLELGDSALYFCASSVEGGARYEQYFGPGTRLTVT.